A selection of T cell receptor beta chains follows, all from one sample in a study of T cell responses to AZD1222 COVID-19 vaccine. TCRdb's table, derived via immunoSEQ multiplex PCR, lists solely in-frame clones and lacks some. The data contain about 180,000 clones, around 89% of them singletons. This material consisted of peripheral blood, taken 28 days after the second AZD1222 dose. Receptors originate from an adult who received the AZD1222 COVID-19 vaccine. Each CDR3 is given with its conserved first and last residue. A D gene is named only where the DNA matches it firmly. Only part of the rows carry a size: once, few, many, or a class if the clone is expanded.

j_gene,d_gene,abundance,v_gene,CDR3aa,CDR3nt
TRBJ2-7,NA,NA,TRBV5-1,CASSLDGSSYEQYF,TGCGCCAGCAGCTTGGACGGGAGCTCCTACGAGCAGTACTTC
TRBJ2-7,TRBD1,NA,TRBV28,CASRGQGVVNGQYF,TGTGCCAGCAGGGGACAGGGGGTAGTAAATGGGCAGTACTTC
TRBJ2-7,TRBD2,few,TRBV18,CASSQTPRGGRELNEQYF,TGTGCCAGCTCACAAACGCCCCGCGGCGGGCGGGAGCTCAACGAGCAGTACTTC
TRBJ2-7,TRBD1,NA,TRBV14,CASSQNRGNEQYF,TGTGCCAGCAGCCAAAACAGGGGTAACGAGCAGTACTTC
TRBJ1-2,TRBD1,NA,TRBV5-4,CASSLTGGGYGYTF,TGTGCCAGCAGCTTGACAGGGGGCGGCTATGGCTACACCTTC
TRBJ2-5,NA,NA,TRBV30,CAWGRGLETQYF,TGTGCCTGGGGGCGGGGGCTAGAGACCCAGTACTTC
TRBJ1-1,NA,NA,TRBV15,CATSRGLGTEAFF,TGTGCCACCAGCAGAGGCCTAGGCACTGAAGCTTTCTTT
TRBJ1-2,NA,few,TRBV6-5,CASSRIEGYGYTF,TGTGCCAGCAGTCGGATTGAAGGCTATGGCTACACCTTC
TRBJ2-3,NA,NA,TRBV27,CASSLLGKPKADTQYF,TGTGCCAGCAGTTTACTGGGGAAGCCGAAAGCAGATACGCAGTATTTT
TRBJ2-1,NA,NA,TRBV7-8,CASSYPPGNSRNEQFF,TGTGCCAGCAGCTACCCCCCGGGAAACTCCCGGAATGAGCAGTTCTTC
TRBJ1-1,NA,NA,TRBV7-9,CASSDHAGTEAFF,TGTGCCAGCAGCGACCATGCGGGTACTGAAGCTTTCTTT
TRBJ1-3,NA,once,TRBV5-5,CASSPGPNSGNTIYF,TGTGCCAGCAGCCCCGGTCCGAACTCTGGAAACACCATATATTTT
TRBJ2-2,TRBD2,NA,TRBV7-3,CASSQTSGANTGELFF,TGTGCCAGCAGCCAGACTAGCGGGGCGAACACCGGGGAGCTGTTTTTT
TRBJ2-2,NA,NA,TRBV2,CASSELQYTGELFF,TGTGCCAGCAGTGAACTACAGTACACCGGGGAGCTGTTTTTT
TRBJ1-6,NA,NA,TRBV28,CASSQERRPLHF,TGTGCCAGCAGTCAAGAGAGACGGCCCCTCCACTTT
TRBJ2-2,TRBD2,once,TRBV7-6,CASSLGAGGTFTGELFF,TGTGCCAGCAGCTTAGGGGCGGGAGGGACGTTCACCGGGGAGCTGTTTTTT
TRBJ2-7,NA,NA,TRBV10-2,CASSPEYEQYF,TGCGCCAGCAGTCCGGAGTACGAGCAGTACTTC
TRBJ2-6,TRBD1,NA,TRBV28,CASTTGGGGANVLTF,TGTGCCAGCACAACAGGGGGCGGTGGGGCCAACGTCCTGACTTTC
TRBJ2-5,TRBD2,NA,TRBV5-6,CASRLPGGGETQYF,TGTGCCAGCAGGTTACCGGGAGGAGGAGAGACCCAGTACTTC
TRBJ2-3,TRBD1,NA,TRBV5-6,CASSTQGQAGTDTQYF,TGTGCCAGCAGCACCCAGGGACAGGCTGGGACAGATACGCAGTATTTT
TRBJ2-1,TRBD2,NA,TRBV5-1,CASSLEASGRDNEQFF,TGCGCCAGCAGCTTGGAGGCTAGCGGGAGGGACAATGAGCAGTTCTTC
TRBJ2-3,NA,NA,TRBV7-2,CASSSGDHTQYF,TGTGCCAGCAGCTCCGGAGATCATACGCAGTATTTT
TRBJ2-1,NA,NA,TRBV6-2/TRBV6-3,CASSYRGIWETAYNEQFF,TGTGCCAGCAGTTACCGGGGAATCTGGGAAACCGCCTACAATGAGCAGTTCTTC
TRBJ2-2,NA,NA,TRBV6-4,CASSDKQGGELFF,TGTGCCAGCAGTGACAAACAGGGCGGGGAGCTGTTTTTT
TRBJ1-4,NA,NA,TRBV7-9,CASSLDSPNEKLFF,TGTGCCAGCAGCTTGGACAGTCCTAATGAGAAACTGTTTTTT
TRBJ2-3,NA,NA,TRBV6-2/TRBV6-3,CASSYYGQKNTDTQYF,TGTGCCAGCAGTTATTATGGACAGAAAAACACAGATACGCAGTATTTT
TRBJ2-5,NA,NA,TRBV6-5,CASSPQARAATQYF,TGTGCCAGCAGTCCCCAAGCGAGGGCGGCGACCCAGTACTTC
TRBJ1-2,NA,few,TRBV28,CASTHTQTNYGYTF,TGTGCCAGCACCCACACGCAGACAAACTATGGCTACACCTTC
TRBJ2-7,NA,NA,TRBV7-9,CASSHKLPGREQYF,TGTGCCAGCAGCCACAAACTCCCGGGCAGAGAGCAGTACTTC
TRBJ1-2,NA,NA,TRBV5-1,CASSLDRYGYTF,TGCGCCAGCAGCCTGGACAGATATGGCTACACCTTC
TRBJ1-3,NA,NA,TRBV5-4,CASSLAGGSGNTIYF,TGTGCCAGCAGCTTGGCTGGGGGCTCCGGAAACACCATATATTTT
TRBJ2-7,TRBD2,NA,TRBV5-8,CASSPGTATGLAGGGEQYF,TGTGCCAGCAGCCCTGGGACTGCCACGGGACTAGCGGGAGGTGGCGAGCAGTACTTC
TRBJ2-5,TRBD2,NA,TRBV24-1,CATRASGRAGETQYF,TGTGCCACCAGGGCCAGCGGGAGGGCCGGGGAGACCCAGTACTTC
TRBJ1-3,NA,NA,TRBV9,CASSPYGSAAFGNTIYF,TGTGCCAGCAGCCCATACGGTTCGGCGGCTTTTGGAAACACCATATATTTT
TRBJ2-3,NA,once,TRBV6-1,CASSDTGTDTQYF,TGTGCCAGCAGTGACACAGGGACAGATACGCAGTATTTT
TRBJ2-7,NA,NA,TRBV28,CASSRLYEQYF,TGTGCCAGCAGTCGCCTCTACGAGCAGTACTTC
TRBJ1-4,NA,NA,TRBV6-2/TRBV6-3,CASSFLGRANEKLFF,TGTGCCAGCAGTTTCCTTGGACGGGCTAATGAAAAACTGTTTTTT
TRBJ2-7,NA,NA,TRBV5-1,CASSQASSPEQYF,TGCGCCAGCAGTCAGGCCAGCTCACCCGAGCAGTACTTC
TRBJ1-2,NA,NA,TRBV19,CASSSQGLASNYGYTF,TGTGCCAGTAGTTCCCAGGGTCTGGCGTCGAACTATGGCTACACCTTC
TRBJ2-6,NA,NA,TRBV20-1,CSAKLNVLTF,TGCAGTGCTAAGCTTAACGTCCTGACTTTC
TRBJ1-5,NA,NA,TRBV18,CASSPGLGADQPQHF,TGTGCCAGCTCACCGGGATTGGGGGCTGATCAGCCCCAGCATTTT
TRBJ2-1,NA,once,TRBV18,CASSPTSYNEQFF,TGTGCCAGCTCCCCCACTAGCTACAATGAGCAGTTCTTC